This T cell receptor (beta chain) was documented in a study of human T cells and chemical hapten exposure (TCRdb year 2021). Concerning the study at large: The libraries were sequenced as a pool, and the TCR yield per sample differed mostly because of small variations in library volumes within the pool. The study tracked peripheral blood TCR repertoire changes in vivo during primary and secondary sensitization to the hapten diphenylcyclopropenone (DPC) in alopecia patients. Both TCR alpha and TCR beta chains were sequenced from each blood RNA sample. On the study overall, not on this receptor specifically: Repeated subsampling changed both the strength of the expansion versus patch-test correlation and the threshold at which that correlation became significant. DPC sensitization did not change how many TCRs were above 1 in 1000 frequency, and no evidence was found of alterations in global repertoire structure.

A note on this clonotype: The specificity of this receptor is unknown. Base-call qualities are not available, and no considerably larger clone is one nucleotide away.

V loses 5 bases of germline sequence and J loses 1 base, and the interval between the two ends is 17 bases. Taken from cysteine to phenylalanine, the CDR3 has 16 residues. Only CDR3 DNA is held: 48 bases, read in frame from base 1. Taken from the germline V gene, the CDR1 and CDR2 loops are SGHTA and FQGNSA. Unfractionated whole blood was collected in Tempus Blood RNA tubes, and total RNA was extracted from that blood. Roughly 5 healthy volunteers were used as TCR sequencing controls and were bled at day 0, 2 weeks and 6 weeks. The library was prepared using 5' RACE. TCRdb names Illumina MiSeq as the instrument used. During library preparation, unique molecular identifiers were attached to individual cDNA molecules so that TCRs could be counted quantitatively and reproducibly. The authors' pipeline ran thus. The median number of TCRs per sample was around 100,000, ranging from roughly 23,224 to 690,600. The Decombinator software suite was used to annotate the V, J and CDR3 of the TCR reads. Every sample was subsampled to the same number of TCRs (28,000) for the PS versus PT1 abundance plots. Expanded TCRs were defined as absent before sensitization and observed at least eight times at the 2-week time point. The public sequencing data were trimmed at Q25 with fastp and processed into clonotypes with MiXCR by TCRdb, which kept only in-frame beta chains. Every CDR3 protein is listed once, alongside the most common genes and DNA of its rows. The V and J calls and clone size are TCRdb's, not the authors'. The sample has more than 75,000 distinct CDR3 sequences on record, approximately 15% of them singletons. The ten largest account for almost 7% of the sample.

The rearrangement joined TRBV7-2 to TRBJ2-5, with the D gene not clear enough to name. The origin of this receptor is a female donor in good health. The CDR3 protein sequence reads: CASSHPGARAQETQYF. The DNA reads TGTGCCAGCAGCCATCCAGGAGCTCGAGCCCAAGAGACCCAGTACTTC.